A single sample is the source of the 9 T cell receptor beta chains below, sequenced in a study of monozygotic twins with inflammatory bowel disease. TCRdb reprocessed the 5' RACE reads and reports one entry per CDR3 protein, with no DNA. The sample table includes 330,000 or so distinct CDR3 sequences. The sample was blood. These receptor sequences come from a human donor with ulcerative colitis or Crohn's disease, or a healthy co-twin of an affected twin (not recorded which).

The chain recombines TRBV2 with TRBJ2-7; the TRBD1 assignment by TCRdb is unverifiable without DNA. CDR1 and CDR2 (germline): SNHLY, FYNNEI. CDR3 length equals 13 residues. The CDR3 region is CASKEGQGYEQYF.

This rearrangement joins TRBV21-1 to TRBJ2-2; TCRdb's D call, TRBD1, is unchecked because there is no DNA. TRBV21-1 is reported as a pseudogene. This CDR3 spans 17 amino acids. The CDR3 spells CARTSLRTGWDTGELFF.

The V gene is TRBV19, the J gene TRBJ2-3; TCRdb designates TRBD2, a call that cannot be tested without DNA. The germline V gene has CDR1 LNHDA and CDR2 SQIVND (reference sequence). There are 14 residues in the CDR3. CDR3 residues: CASSPSGSSGTQYF.

V and J are TRBV20-1 and TRBJ2-5. CDR1 is DFQATT, CDR2 SNEGSKA, per germline (reference sequence). The CDR3 is 12 amino acids. CDR3 protein: CSARAYGETQYF.

V is TRBV3-1 and J is TRBJ2-7; TCRdb calls TRBD1, which cannot be checked without DNA. Germline lookup yields CDR1 LGHDT and CDR2 YNNKEL (reference sequence). The CDR3 totals 15 residues. The CDR3 loop is CASSHLEDSIYEQYF.

This chain uses TRBV20-1 with TRBJ1-3; the TCRdb call, TRBD1, lacks DNA for checking. The CDR3 is made up of 14 amino acids. Germline assignment: CDR1 DFQATT and CDR2 SNEGSKA (reference sequence). The CDR3 reads CSASAGGARDTIYF.

V usage is TRBV11-2 and J usage is TRBJ2-7; TCRdb designates TRBD2, a call that cannot be tested without DNA. Germline V CDR1 and CDR2: SGHAT, FQNNGV. This CDR3 is built from 15 residues. The CDR3 reads CASSPLAGASYEQYF.

The chain combines TRBV11-2 with TRBJ2-3; the D gene TCRdb calls, TRBD2, cannot be checked with no DNA. Germline assignment: CDR1 SGHAT and CDR2 FQNNGV. This CDR3 region has 16 residues. This chain's CDR3 is CASSSGLAGATDTQYF.

This chain links TRBV20-1 with TRBJ2-1; TCRdb's assignment of TRBD2 cannot be checked, as there is no DNA. Germline V lookup: CDR1 DFQATT, CDR2 SNEGSKA (reference sequence). This CDR3 is built from 15 residues. CDR3 in amino acids: CSARGRLALVNEQFF.